The 8 T cell receptor beta chains reported below all come from one sample, sequenced in a study of T-cell memory formation after mild COVID-19. Using its own MiXCR run on the 5' RACE reads, TCRdb lists one record per CDR3 protein. The top ten hold 3% to 4.5% of the sample, which has about 250,000 distinct CDR3 sequences, about a sixth seen once. Sample: PBMCs or a T cell subset sorted from them (not recorded which). The receptor source for this set is a man between 18 and 35 years old who had mild COVID-19 (a few samples of this study predate the infection). Cell type and time point are not known.

There are a few counts of this clonotype. This chain connects TRBV20-1 to TRBJ2-1, with 7 bases aligning to TRBD2. J lost 0 bases, V lost 6 bases, and 2 bases had no gene match. CDR1 is DFQATT and CDR2 is SNEGSKA in the germline V gene (reference sequence). The CDR3 extends over 13 amino acids. The CDR3 sequence: CSAERGSYNEQFF. CDR3 bases: TGCAGTGCCGAGCGGGGCTCCTACAATGAGCAGTTCTTC.

The chain has TRBV7-2 and TRBJ2-3; D is unresolved. Germline loops: CDR1 SGHTA, CDR2 FQGNSA. Between the trimmed V and J ends, which lost 5 bases and 8 bases, there was a span of 14 bases. This CDR3 is built from 13 residues. CDR3 sequence reads: CASSPIRPGTQYF. In DNA form, the CDR3 reads TGTGCCAGCAGCCCCATCAGGCCTGGTACGCAGTATTTT.

This clonotype has a count of ten or more. This sequence joins TRBV5-1 and TRBJ2-3; 12 bases fit TRBD2. With V trimmed by 0 bases and J by 3 bases, 8 bases remained unmatched. Germline V gene sequence: CDR1 SGHRS, CDR2 YFSETQ. This CDR3 has 18 amino acids. CDR3 region: CASSLGPSGGAGTDTQYF. CDR3 sequence (DNA): TGCGCCAGCAGCTTGGGTCCTAGCGGGGGGGCAGGGACAGATACGCAGTATTTT.

The table lists this clonotype with a few counts. The chain couples TRBV12-3 or TRBV12-4 to TRBJ2-1; 9 bases align to TRBD1. The CDR3 sequence is 16 residues long. J gave up 4 bases and V 6 bases, and 10 bases lay outside the gene matches. The CDR3 DNA sequence: TGTGCCAGCAGGAACCGGGACAGGGAGGCATACAATGAGCAGTTCTTC. Translated: CASRNRDREAYNEQFF.

J is TRBJ1-2 and V is TRBV7-9; no reliable D call. Trimming cost V 3 bases and J 6 bases, with 8 bases left between them. This CDR3 is 12 amino acids long. Germline V gene sequence: CDR1 SEHNR, CDR2 FQNEAQ (reference sequence). Written as DNA, the CDR3 is TGTGCCAGCAGCTTCCAGTCCAATGGCTACACCTTC. Amino acid sequence: CASSFQSNGYTF.

The rearrangement links TRBV24-1 to TRBJ2-3; 12 bases are a match to TRBD2. The ends lost 2 bases at V and 9 bases at J; junction bases unmatched: 5. In germline, CDR1 is KGHDR, CDR2 SFDVKD. The CDR3 contains 15 residues. The CDR3, as DNA: TGTGCCACCAGTGATTCTAGCGGGGGGGCGGGGACGCAGTATTTT. Residues: CATSDSSGGAGTQYF.

This clonotype was counted many times. The chain links TRBV7-9 to TRBJ2-3; unclear D gene. The CDR3 covers 13 residues. Trimming took off 2 bases at V and 1 base at J, with 4 bases between the two ends. CDR1 is SEHNR and CDR2 is FQNEAQ in the germline V gene (reference sequence). CDR3 sequence: CASSLLRTDTQYF. CDR3 nucleotide sequence: TGTGCCAGCAGCTTATTGCGCACAGATACGCAGTATTTT.

This clonotype was observed many times. This sequence joins TRBV20-1 and TRBJ1-2, with 7 bases identical to TRBD1. The V gene end was trimmed by 2 bases and the J gene end by 7 bases; junction bases not matched to a gene: 4. CDR3 length equals 12 residues. Germline loops: CDR1 DFQATT, CDR2 SNEGSKA (reference sequence). The CDR3 sequence is CSARSGGGGYTF. The CDR3 coding sequence is TGCAGTGCTAGATCAGGGGGAGGTGGCTACACCTTC.